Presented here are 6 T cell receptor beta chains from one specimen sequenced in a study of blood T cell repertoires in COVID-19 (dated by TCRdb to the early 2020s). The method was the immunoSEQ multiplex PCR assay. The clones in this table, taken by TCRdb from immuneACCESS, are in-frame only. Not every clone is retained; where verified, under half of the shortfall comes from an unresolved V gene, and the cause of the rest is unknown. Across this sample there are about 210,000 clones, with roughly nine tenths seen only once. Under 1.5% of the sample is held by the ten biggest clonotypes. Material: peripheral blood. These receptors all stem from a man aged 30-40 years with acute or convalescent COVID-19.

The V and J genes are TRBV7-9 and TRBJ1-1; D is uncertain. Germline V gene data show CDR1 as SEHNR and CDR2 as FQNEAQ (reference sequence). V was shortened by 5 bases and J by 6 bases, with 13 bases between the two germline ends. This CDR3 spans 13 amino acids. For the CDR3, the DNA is TGTGCCAGCAGCACTGACTTTAACCCTGAAGCTTTCTTT. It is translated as CASSTDFNPEAFF.

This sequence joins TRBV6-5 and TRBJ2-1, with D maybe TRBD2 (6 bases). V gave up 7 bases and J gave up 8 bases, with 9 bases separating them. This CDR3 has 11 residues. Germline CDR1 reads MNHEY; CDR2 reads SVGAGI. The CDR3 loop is CASIWGDEQFF. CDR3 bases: TGTGCCAGCATCTGGGGGGATGAGCAGTTCTTC.

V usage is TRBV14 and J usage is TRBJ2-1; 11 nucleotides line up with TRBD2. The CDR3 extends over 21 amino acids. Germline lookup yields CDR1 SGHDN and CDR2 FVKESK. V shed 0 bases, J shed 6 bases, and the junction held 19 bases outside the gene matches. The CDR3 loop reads CASSQDLMAGLAGRGVNEQFF. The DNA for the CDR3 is TGTGCCAGCAGCCAAGATCTCATGGCCGGACTAGCGGGTAGGGGAGTCAATGAGCAGTTCTTC. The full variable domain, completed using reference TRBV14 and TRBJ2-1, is EAGVTQFPSHSVIEKGQTVTLRCDPISGHDNLYWYRRVMGKEIKFLLHFVKESKQDESGMPNNRFLAERTGGTYSTLKVQPAELEDSGVYFCASSQDLMAGLAGRGVNEQFFGPGTRLTVL.

CDR3 bases: TGCGCCAGCAGCCAAGCTGACAGAAGCAATCAGCCCCAGCATTTT. Amino acids: CASSQADRSNQPQHF. J is TRBJ1-5 and V is TRBV4-1, with D possibly TRBD1 on 5 matching bases. CDR1 and CDR2 (germline): MGHRA, YSYEKL. The germline V and J ends were trimmed by 1 base and 1 base, with 8 bases remaining between them. This CDR3 is built from 15 residues.

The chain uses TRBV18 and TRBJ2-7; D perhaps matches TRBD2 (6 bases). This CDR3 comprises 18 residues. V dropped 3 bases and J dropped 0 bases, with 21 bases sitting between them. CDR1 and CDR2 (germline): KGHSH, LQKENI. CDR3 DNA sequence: TGTGCCAGCTCACCTTTGGTCTCTTCGGGCGGGAACTCCTACGAGCAGTACTTC. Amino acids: CASSPLVSSGGNSYEQYF.

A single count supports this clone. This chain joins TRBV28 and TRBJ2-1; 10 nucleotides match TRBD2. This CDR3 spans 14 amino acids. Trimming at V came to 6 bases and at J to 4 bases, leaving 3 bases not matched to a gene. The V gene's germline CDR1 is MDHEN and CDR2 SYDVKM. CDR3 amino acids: CASRLAGFYNEQFF. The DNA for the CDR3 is TGTGCCAGCAGACTAGCGGGGTTTTACAATGAGCAGTTCTTC.